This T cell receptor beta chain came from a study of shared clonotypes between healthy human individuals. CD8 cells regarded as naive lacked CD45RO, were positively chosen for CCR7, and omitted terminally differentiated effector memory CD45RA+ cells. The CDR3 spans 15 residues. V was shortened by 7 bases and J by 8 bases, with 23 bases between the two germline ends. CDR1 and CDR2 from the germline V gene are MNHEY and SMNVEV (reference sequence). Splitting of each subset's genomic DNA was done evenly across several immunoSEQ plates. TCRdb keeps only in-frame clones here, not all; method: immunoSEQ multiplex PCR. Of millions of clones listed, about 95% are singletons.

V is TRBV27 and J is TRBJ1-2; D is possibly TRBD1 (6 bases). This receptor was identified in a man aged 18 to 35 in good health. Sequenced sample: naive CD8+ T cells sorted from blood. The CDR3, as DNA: TGTGCCAGCATCACCTATCACGGTTCAGGGGACGGCTACACCTTC. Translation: CASITYHGSGDGYTF.